Included here is one T cell receptor (beta chain) sequence, with context. What it binds is not known. These data come from a study of cytomegalovirus exposure and HLA in healthy donors. Use of 60 Vbeta and 13 Jbeta primers characterized the PCR. TCRdb's table, derived via immunoSEQ multiplex PCR, lists solely in-frame clones and lacks some. The sample consists of 95,000 to 120,000 clones, roughly 70% of them appearing once. General study findings and limits: Researchers catalogued over 150 TCR beta chains as cytomegalovirus-associated.

Germline CDR1 SQVTM, CDR2 ANQGSEA. CDR3 length: 15 residues. V shed 2 bases and J shed 4 bases, with 17 bases lying between them. The specimen was PBMCs. The V gene is TRBV29-1, the J gene TRBJ1-2, with D perhaps matching TRBD1 (6 bases). This TCR was recovered from a woman between 40 and 55 years old in good health and CMV-seropositive. CDR3 amino acids: CSVERAGVPRYGYTF. The CDR3 DNA reads TGCAGCGTTGAAAGGGCAGGGGTCCCCCGCTATGGCTACACCTTC.